Listed here are 9 T cell receptor beta chains from one sample, sequenced in a study of T cell responses to AZD1222 COVID-19 vaccine. Sequencing was performed with immunoSEQ multiplex PCR; in TCRdb, only in-frame clones are kept and a portion is missing. The table has 150,000 to 200,000 clones, around 90% seen once. Sequenced material: peripheral blood, taken 28 days after the second AZD1222 dose. Receptors were obtained from an adult who received the AZD1222 COVID-19 vaccine.

The chain uses TRBV27 and TRBJ2-1; the D gene is possibly TRBD2 (6 bases). The germline CDR1 and CDR2 sequences are MNHEY and SMNVEV (reference sequence). The CDR3 covers 17 residues. Deletions cut 0 bases from V and 0 bases from J, with 12 bases between. The CDR3 DNA reads TGTGCCAGCAGTTTATCGGTAGGAGGGAGCTCCTACAATGAGCAGTTCTTC. The encoded protein is CASSLSVGGSSYNEQFF.

This rearrangement joins TRBV7-2 to TRBJ2-1; TRBD2 agrees at 13 bases. CDR3 size: 17 residues. Germline V CDR1 and CDR2: SGHTA, FQGNSA. V was pared by 6 bases and J by 8 bases, with 13 bases of the junction left unmatched. CDR3: CASSSAPGTSGEDEQFF. CDR3 coding DNA: TGTGCCAGCAGTTCAGCCCCTGGGACTAGCGGGGAGGATGAGCAGTTCTTC.

This clone was counted once. The chain recombines TRBV6-5 with TRBJ2-3; D is uncertain. The CDR3 extends over 15 amino acids. V lost 6 bases to trimming and J lost 2 bases, with 15 bases between them. Per the germline V gene, CDR1 is MNHEY and CDR2 is SVGAGI. The CDR3 loop is CASRLAYLTTDTQYF. The CDR3, as DNA: TGTGCCAGCAGATTAGCCTACCTAACCACAGATACGCAGTATTTT.

The chain recombines TRBV5-3 with TRBJ2-7; 8 bases match TRBD1. TRBV5-3 is identified as an open reading frame with a role that is uncertain. J was trimmed by 2 bases and V by 2 bases; bases with no gene match: 3. This CDR3 region has 14 residues. The CDR3 DNA is TGTGCCAGAAGCTTAGGACAGGGTGCCTACGAGCAGTACTTC. It codes for CARSLGQGAYEQYF.

The V call is TRBV6-1, the J call TRBJ1-5; D is ambiguous. The CDR3 is 12 amino acids. Germline CDR1 reads MNHNS; CDR2 reads SASEGT. V lost 2 bases and J lost 6, with 5 bases in between. The CDR3 DNA sequence: TGTGCCAGCAGTGAAAGATCTCAGCCCCAGCATTTT. The encoded protein is CASSERSQPQHF.

This chain joins TRBV6-1 and TRBJ2-5; maybe TRBD2 (5 bases). Germline-derived CDR1 and CDR2 are MNHNS and SASEGT. This CDR3 region has 15 residues. V dropped 2 bases and J dropped 7 bases, with 17 bases sitting between them. In DNA form, the CDR3 reads TGTGCCAGCAGTGAAAGGCTAGCTCGACTGGGGACCCAGTACTTC. It codes for CASSERLARLGTQYF.

The rearrangement links TRBV5-1 to TRBJ1-5; D not certain. Germline lookup yields CDR1 SGHRS and CDR2 YFSETQ. This CDR3 region has 13 residues. Trimming left V 4 bases short and J 4 bases short, with 9 bases between. The CDR3 DNA reads TGCGCCAGCAGCCCCCTACCTAATCAGCCCCAGCATTTT. Amino acid sequence: CASSPLPNQPQHF.

V is TRBV15 and J is TRBJ1-3, with a weak D call TRBD1 (5 bases). V lost 11 bases to trimming and J lost 2 bases, with 10 bases between them. Germline V gives CDR1 LNHNV, CDR2 YYDKDF (reference sequence). This CDR3 is 12 amino acids long. CDR3 loop: CASGQPGNTIYF. CDR3 in DNA: TGTGCCTCAGGACAACCTGGAAACACCATATATTTT.

The chain is built from TRBV18 and TRBJ2-1, with D unclear. This CDR3 is 17 amino acids long. CDR1 and CDR2 from the germline V gene are KGHSH and LQKENI. The V and J ends lost 3 bases and 6 bases respectively, with 21 bases between them. The chain's CDR3 is CASSPQRVLDPPNEQFF. The CDR3 DNA follows: TGTGCCAGCTCACCCCAACGGGTCCTTGACCCCCCCAATGAGCAGTTCTTC.